This T cell receptor (beta chain) was obtained from a study of CD8 T cells in ankylosing spondylitis. Findings and limits, study-wide: Clones linked with disease were CD8+ and fairly uncommon in the peripheral blood.

The J segment lost 0 bases and the V segment lost 5 bases, leaving 13 bases of the junction unmatched. CDR1 is MNHEY and CDR2 is SMNVEV in the germline V gene (reference sequence). This CDR3 is 18 amino acids long. Libraries of TCR beta came from quantitative 5'-RACE with molecular barcodes. One entry per CDR3 protein, called by TCRdb with MiXCR from the 5' RACE reads. Seen here are approximately 100,000 distinct CDR3 sequences, about 8% observed once, and the top ten hold nearly 10%. This clonotype showed up many times. Its antigen is not identified. This chain links TRBV27 with TRBJ2-1, with TRBD2 matching over 7 bases. The origin of this receptor is a male donor with ankylosing spondylitis or in good health (not recorded which). The sample comprised blood, either unsorted or a sorted T cell fraction (not recorded which). For the CDR3, the DNA is TGTGCCAGCAGTGGGGGGGATCAGCGGGACCTCTCCTACAATGAGCAGTTCTTC. This gives the protein CASSGGDQRDLSYNEQFF.